The next 24 T cell receptor beta chains were all read from a single sample in a study of sequential checkpoint blockade in melanoma. As for treatment: randomized to nivolumab then ipilimumab (arm A) or the reverse (arm B). Measured with immunoSEQ multiplex PCR; TCRdb has only the in-frame clones, and not every one. The table has 15,000 to 20,000 clones, 77% seen once. The material was CD8+ T cells sorted from blood (inferred from file names), obtained from a patient given nivolumab and ipilimumab in sequence. All receptors come from a human donor with melanoma.

This clone appeared a single time. J is TRBJ2-7 and V is TRBV28; D remains unclear. The germline gives CDR1 MDHEN, CDR2 SYDVKM. With 3 bases removed from V and 3 bases from J, the gap between germline ends came to 9 bases. CDR3 length: 13 amino acids. CDR3 DNA: TGTGCCAGCAGTTTTGACATGGGCTACGAGCAGTACTTC. It codes for CASSFDMGYEQYF.

The gene calls are TRBV27 and TRBJ2-7; 8 bases line up with TRBD1. The CDR3 length is 16 residues. J gave up 2 bases and V 5 bases, and 11 bases lay outside the gene matches. Germline CDR1 is MNHEY and CDR2 is SMNVEV (reference sequence). The CDR3 sequence: CASSPSRGQATYEQYF. CDR3 nucleotides: TGTGCCAGCAGTCCCTCCCGGGGACAGGCGACCTACGAGCAGTACTTC.

This chain connects TRBV29-1 to TRBJ2-3, with 9 bases fitting TRBD1. CDR1 is SQVTM, CDR2 ANQGSEA, per germline. The CDR3 is made up of 14 amino acids. The ends lost 6 bases at V and 0 bases at J; junction bases unmatched: 4. CDR3 protein: CSVAGTGSTDTQYF. CDR3 DNA sequence: TGCAGCGTCGCCGGGACAGGGAGCACAGATACGCAGTATTTT.

This chain links TRBV25-1 with TRBJ2-2, with D tentatively TRBD1 (5 bases). Germline values: CDR1 MGHDK, CDR2 SYGVNS. The CDR3 runs 13 residues. The ends were cut back, 7 bases at V and 2 bases at J, with 8 bases in the middle. Here the CDR3 reads CASTRANTGELFF. In DNA form, the CDR3 reads TGTGCCAGCACCAGGGCAAACACCGGGGAGCTGTTTTTT.

The gene calls are TRBV5-4 and TRBJ2-7, with D unclear. The germline V gene has CDR1 SGHNT and CDR2 YYREEE (reference sequence). The ends were cut back, 2 bases at V and 3 bases at J, with 12 bases in the middle. This CDR3 is 14 amino acids long. The DNA for the CDR3 is TGTGCCAGCAGCTTCCTCGAGAAGAACTACGAGCAGTACTTC. It yields the protein CASSFLEKNYEQYF.

The V gene is TRBV6-6, the J gene TRBJ1-1; D not certain. The germline CDR1 and CDR2 sequences are MNHNY and SVGAGI (reference sequence). V was clipped by 0 bases and J by 8 bases, with 7 bases between them. The CDR3 totals 12 residues. As DNA, the CDR3 is TGTGCCAGCAGTTACTCTTCCTCCGAAGCTTTCTTT. Encoded protein: CASSYSSSEAFF.

The sample holds one count of this clone. The V call is TRBV4-1, the J call TRBJ2-7; D perhaps matches TRBD2 (7 bases). This CDR3 is built from 15 residues. CDR1 is MGHRA, CDR2 YSYEKL, per germline. V was trimmed by 0 bases and J by 4 bases, leaving 13 bases between them. For the CDR3, the DNA is TGCGCCAGCAGCCAAGATTACAGGGACTATTACGAGCAGTACTTC. Amino acid sequence: CASSQDYRDYYEQYF.

The chain uses TRBV27 and TRBJ2-2; D perhaps matches TRBD2 (5 bases). V was cut by 7 bases and J by 5 bases, with 8 bases left in between. Germline CDR1 and CDR2: MNHEY and SMNVEV (reference sequence). CDR3 length: 12 amino acids. The CDR3 sequence is CASKAVTGELFF. CDR3 sequence (DNA): TGTGCCAGCAAAGCGGTAACCGGGGAGCTGTTTTTT.

This clone was observed once. The chain is built from TRBV27 and TRBJ2-5; possible D gene TRBD1, 5 bases. TRBJ2-7 matches the DNA end more closely, so the J call is doubtful. Germline-derived CDR1 and CDR2 are MNHEY and SMNVEV (reference sequence). This CDR3 has 12 residues. The DNA of the CDR3 is TGTGCCGTACAAGCAGGGCCCTACGAGCAGTACTTC. Its protein is CAVQAGPYEQYF.

This CDR3 is CASSSHSRFASNQPQHF. CDR3 DNA sequence: TGTGCCAGCAGCTCCCATAGTAGATTTGCGAGCAATCAGCCCCAGCATTTT. The chain has TRBV7-2 and TRBJ1-5, with D hard to call. The CDR3 totals 17 residues. Germline assignment: CDR1 SGHTA and CDR2 FQGNSA. The V end was cut by 4 bases, the J end by 1 base, with 17 bases between. Complete variable domain (other parts from reference TRBV7-2 and TRBJ1-5): GAGVSQSPSNKVTEKGKDVELRCDPISGHTALYWYRQSLGQGLEFLIYFQGNSAPDKSGLPSDRFSAERTGGSVSTLTIQRTQQEDSAVYLCASSSHSRFASNQPQHFGDGTRLSIL.

The chain links TRBV27 to TRBJ2-7; 7 bases are shared with TRBD1. V was clipped by 8 bases and J by 3 bases; unmatched bases: 16. Germline CDR1 MNHEY, CDR2 SMNVEV (reference sequence). This CDR3 is 16 amino acids long. DNA of the CDR3: TGTGCCAGCGGTTCCTACGGGACAGTTGATTTCTACGAGCAGTACTTC. Protein product: CASGSYGTVDFYEQYF.

This clone has only one observation. The chain uses TRBV5-6 and TRBJ2-5; 7 positions agree with TRBD1. The CDR3 covers 17 residues. After removal of 0 bases from V and 0 bases from J, the junction contained 8 bases not matched to a gene. CDR1 and CDR2 (germline): SGHDT, YYEEEE. As DNA, the CDR3 is TGTGCCAGCAGCTTGGAGGGGGCCCTGACCCACCAAGAGACCCAGTACTTC. Its protein product is CASSLEGALTHQETQYF.

The V gene is TRBV19, the J gene TRBJ1-1; D gene uncertain. The germline V gene has CDR1 LNHDA and CDR2 SQIVND (reference sequence). The CDR3 spans 13 residues. Trimming took off 5 bases at V and 1 base at J, with 8 bases between the two ends. The CDR3 region is CASSLTPNTEAFF. In nucleotides, the CDR3 is TGTGCCAGTAGTCTGACACCGAACACTGAAGCTTTCTTT.

The rearrangement links TRBV9 to TRBJ2-1; D remains ambiguous. CDR1 is SGDLS, CDR2 YYNGEE, per germline. Trimming pared 0 bases from V and 9 bases from J, leaving 16 bases between. This CDR3 is 15 amino acids long. This chain's CDR3 is CASSVEPLPLSEQFF. The CDR3, as DNA: TGTGCCAGCAGCGTAGAGCCACTGCCCCTCTCTGAGCAGTTCTTC.

This clone was observed many times. V gene TRBV6-5 combines with J gene TRBJ2-3, with 8 nucleotides matching TRBD1. CDR1 and CDR2 from the germline V gene are MNHEY and SVGAGI. The CDR3 totals 14 residues. V was pared by 8 bases and J by 2 bases, with 6 bases of the junction left unmatched. This chain's CDR3 is CASAGTGSTDTQYF. The CDR3 coding sequence is TGTGCCAGCGCCGGGACAGGTTCCACAGATACGCAGTATTTT.

The chain uses TRBV28 and TRBJ2-1; 7 positions match TRBD2. V gave up 5 bases and J gave up 8 bases; unmatched junction bases: 24. The CDR3 length is 19 residues. Germline CDR1 MDHEN, CDR2 SYDVKM. The CDR3 here is CASSPRKTSSGAVGYEQFF. CDR3 DNA sequence: TGTGCCAGCAGTCCTCGCAAGACTAGCAGCGGGGCTGTAGGGTATGAGCAGTTCTTC.

The chain links TRBV4-1 to TRBJ2-7; 9 nucleotides agree with TRBD2. Germline values: CDR1 MGHRA, CDR2 YSYEKL. This CDR3 has 15 residues. The V segment lost 0 bases and the J segment 6 bases; nucleotides outside the gene matches: 6. CDR3 DNA: TGCGCCAGCAGCCAAGACTCGGGACTAGCTTTCGAGCAGTACTTC. The encoded protein is CASSQDSGLAFEQYF.

This clone was observed a few times. This chain uses TRBV6-1 with TRBJ2-1; D may be TRBD2 (5 bases). The CDR3 contains 14 residues. V was cut by 4 bases and J by 7 bases, with 14 bases left in between. Germline V gene lookup returns CDR1 MNHNS and CDR2 SASEGT. CDR3 sequence reads: CASSGERVSNEQFF. The CDR3 DNA reads as TGTGCCAGCAGTGGAGAGAGGGTCTCGAATGAGCAGTTCTTC.

The chain recombines TRBV19 with TRBJ2-7; TRBD1 is a possible D gene (5 bases). The V end was cut by 2 bases, the J end by 2 bases, with 10 bases between. The length of the CDR3 is 14 residues. CDR1 and CDR2 from the germline V gene are LNHDA and SQIVND (reference sequence). As DNA, the CDR3 is TGTGCCAGTAGTATAACCCAGGGTGCCTACGAGCAGTACTTC. This gives the protein CASSITQGAYEQYF.

The chain uses TRBV6-4 and TRBJ2-2; 10 positions match TRBD1. Germline V gene lookup returns CDR1 MRHNA and CDR2 SNTAGT. V dropped 6 bases and J dropped 3; count of bases not matched to a gene: 7. This CDR3 is built from 16 residues. The CDR3 sequence is CASRAPGQGHTGELFF. The CDR3 DNA sequence: TGTGCCAGCAGAGCCCCGGGACAGGGGCACACCGGGGAGCTGTTTTTT.

The chain couples TRBV7-2 to TRBJ2-1; 14 nucleotides line up with TRBD2. This CDR3 has 16 amino acids. Germline assignment: CDR1 SGHTA and CDR2 FQGNSA. V dropped 5 bases and J dropped 2; count of bases not matched to a gene: 2. This CDR3 reads CASSQGLAGAYNEQFF. Written as DNA, the CDR3 is TGTGCCAGCAGCCAGGGACTAGCGGGGGCCTACAATGAGCAGTTCTTC.

The rearrangement joins TRBV5-1 to TRBJ1-1, with D possibly TRBD1 on 5 matching bases. CDR3 length equals 16 residues. The germline CDR1 and CDR2 sequences are SGHRS and YFSETQ. V dropped 0 bases and J dropped 3 bases, with 15 bases sitting between them. Here the CDR3 reads CASSLVGGGVDTEAFF. The CDR3 bases are TGCGCCAGCAGCTTGGTGGGGGGAGGGGTAGACACTGAAGCTTTCTTT.

The rearrangement uses TRBV10-3 and TRBJ2-3; 7 nucleotides match TRBD2. The J segment lost 2 bases and the V segment lost 6 bases, leaving 14 bases of the junction unmatched. CDR1 and CDR2 (germline): ENHRY, SYGVKD. The CDR3 covers 17 residues. The DNA for the CDR3 is TGTGCCATCAGGATGCCGCCTAGCGGCACTATCACAGATACGCAGTATTTT. Translation: CAIRMPPSGTITDTQYF.

The DNA of the CDR3 is TGTGCCAGCAGCCAAGATTACAGCGGGGGGTTTGAGACCCAGTACTTC. Amino acids: CASSQDYSGGFETQYF. The chain carries TRBV4-2 and TRBJ2-5, with 9 nucleotides matching TRBD2. The CDR3 has 16 amino acids. Germline V gene sequence: CDR1 LGHNA, CDR2 YNFKEQ. With 0 bases clipped from V and 5 bases from J, the junction kept 7 bases outside the gene matches.